This TCR beta chain was found in a study of blood T cells in healthy people across ages. The CDR3 has 12 amino acids. V shed 2 bases and J shed 8 bases, with 9 bases lying between them. From germline, CDR1 is SGHAT and CDR2 FQNNGV. This clonotype was detected only a few times. This clone may be a read error of a much larger clone one base away. A J-beta primer mix and a sample-barcoded 5' primer were used in a second PCR of roughly 6 to 11 cycles. In TCRdb, the 5' RACE reads were re-called with MiXCR into one record per CDR3 protein. The sample has 750,000 to 950,000 distinct CDR3 sequences; 29% are singletons. These data also formed part of another study, on T cells of mothers and their children. In that study: Whatever RNA was extracted went entirely into cDNA synthesis, at roughly 1.4 ug per 15 ul. T cell clones that were persistent and microchimeric went undetected.

The sequencing sample was made of blood. This receptor was taken from a woman aged 40 to 49 in good health. The chain joins TRBV11-2 to TRBJ1-2; D may be TRBD1 (5 bases). The CDR3 coding sequence is TGTGCCAGCAGCTTAATAGGGGACGGCTACACCTTC. This codes for CASSLIGDGYTF.